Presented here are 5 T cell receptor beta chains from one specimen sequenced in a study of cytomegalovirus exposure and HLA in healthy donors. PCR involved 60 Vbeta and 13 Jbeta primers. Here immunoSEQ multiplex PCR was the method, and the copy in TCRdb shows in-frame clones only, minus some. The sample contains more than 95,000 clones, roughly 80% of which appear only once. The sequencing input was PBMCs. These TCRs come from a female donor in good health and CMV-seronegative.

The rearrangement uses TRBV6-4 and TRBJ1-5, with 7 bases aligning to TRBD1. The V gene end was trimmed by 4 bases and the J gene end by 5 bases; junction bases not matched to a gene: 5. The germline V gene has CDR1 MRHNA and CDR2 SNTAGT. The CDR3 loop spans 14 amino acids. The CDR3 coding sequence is TGTGCCAGCAGTGCCGGAGACAGGGATCAGCCCCAGCATTTT. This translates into CASSAGDRDQPQHF.

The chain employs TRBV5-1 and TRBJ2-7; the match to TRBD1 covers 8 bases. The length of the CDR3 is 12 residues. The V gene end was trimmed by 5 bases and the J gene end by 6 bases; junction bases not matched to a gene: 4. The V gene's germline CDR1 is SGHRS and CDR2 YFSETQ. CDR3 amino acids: CASRTGVGEQYF. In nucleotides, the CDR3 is TGCGCCAGCAGGACAGGGGTCGGCGAGCAGTACTTC. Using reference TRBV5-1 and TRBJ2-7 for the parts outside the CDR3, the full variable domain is KAGVTQTPRYLIKTRGQQVTLSCSPISGHRSVSWYQQTPGQGLQFLFEYFSETQRNKGNFPGRFSGRQFSNSRSEMNVSTLELGDSALYLCASRTGVGEQYFGPGTRLTVT.

The CDR3 nucleotides are TGTGCCAGCAGCCCCCCCGCGTGGCAGGGCTCCCTCAGGACCCTCCACTTT. It specifies CASSPPAWQGSLRTLHF. This chain links TRBV13 with TRBJ1-6; TRBD1 might be the D (5 bases). Looked up from germline, CDR1 is PRHDT and CDR2 is FYEKMQ (reference sequence). The CDR3 length is 17 residues. Trimming shortened V by 5 bases and J by 14 bases, and 28 bases separated the two germline ends.

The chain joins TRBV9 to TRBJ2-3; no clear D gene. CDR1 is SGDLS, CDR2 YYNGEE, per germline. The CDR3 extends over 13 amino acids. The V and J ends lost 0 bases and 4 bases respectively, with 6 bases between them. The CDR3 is CASSVDSPDTQYF. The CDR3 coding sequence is TGTGCCAGCAGCGTAGACAGCCCAGATACGCAGTATTTT.

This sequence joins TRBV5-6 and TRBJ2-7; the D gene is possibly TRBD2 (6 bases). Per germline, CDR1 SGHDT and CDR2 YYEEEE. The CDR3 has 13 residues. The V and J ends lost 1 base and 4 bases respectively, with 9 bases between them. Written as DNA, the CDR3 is TGTGCCAGCAGCTTGTGGGGGAGGTACGAGCAGTACTTC. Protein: CASSLWGRYEQYF. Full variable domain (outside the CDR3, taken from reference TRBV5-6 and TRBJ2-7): DAGVTQSPTHLIKTRGQQVTLRCSPKSGHDTVSWYQQALGQGPQFIFQYYEEEERQRGNFPDRFSGHQFPNYSSELNVNALLLGDSALYLCASSLWGRYEQYFGPGTRLTVT.